These 30 T cell receptor beta chains originate from one sample sequenced in a study of post-analysis software for immune sequencing data. Study findings and constraints: Five or six TRBV segments appeared more often in patients than in controls, and TRBV5-6, TRBV5-1 and TRBV20-1 were among these.

Tagging with unique molecular identifiers was a feature of the TCR beta cDNA libraries. Via MiXCR, TCRdb re-called the PCR reads, giving one row per CDR3 protein. The sample consists of some 700,000 distinct CDR3 sequences, 59% of them appearing once. Antigens for these TCRs are unknown. Sequencing was done on a sample of blood. The origin of the receptors is a girl between 2 and 10 years old with multiple sclerosis.

The CDR3 is CASSLGDLASLTQYF. The CDR3 bases are TGTGCCAGCAGCTTAGGGGACCTGGCCTCTTTGACGCAGTATTTT. V is TRBV11-2 and J is TRBJ2-3; D possibly matches TRBD1 or TRBD2 (5 bases each). Trimming stripped 1 base from V and 9 bases from J, with 17 bases between. Germline V gene lookup returns CDR1 SGHAT and CDR2 FQNNGV. This CDR3 is 15 amino acids long.

The rearrangement links TRBV5-1 to TRBJ2-1; 12 bases are a match to TRBD2. The CDR3 covers 16 residues. Looked up from germline, CDR1 is SGHRS and CDR2 is YFSETQ. J lost 4 bases, V lost 0 bases, and 2 bases had no gene match. The CDR3 DNA sequence: TGCGCCAGCAGCTTGGGGACTAGCGGGGAATACAATGAGCAGTTCTTC. Translating it yields CASSLGTSGEYNEQFF. Looking up the rest from reference TRBV5-1 and TRBJ2-1 gives the full variable domain: KAGVTQTPRYLIKTRGQQVTLSCSPISGHRSVSWYQQTPGQGLQFLFEYFSETQRNKGNFPGRFSGRQFSNSRSEMNVSTLELGDSALYLCASSLGTSGEYNEQFFGPGTRLTVL.

Comment on this clonotype: Sequence at one end of the junction differs from germline and may be a read error. V gene TRBV24-1 combines with J gene TRBJ2-1, with D possibly being TRBD1 (6 bases). The CDR3 runs 15 residues. CDR1 is KGHDR and CDR2 is SFDVKD in the germline V gene. CDR3 in DNA: TGCGCCACCAGTGAACCGGGACACGGTGGCGGTGAGCAGTTCTTC. This sequence encodes CATSEPGHGGGEQFF.

This rearrangement joins TRBV2 to TRBJ2-5; D not certain. Per the germline V gene, CDR1 is SNHLY and CDR2 is FYNNEI. The CDR3 totals 8 residues. The V end lost 11 bases, the J end lost 6 bases, and 4 bases lay between the germline ends. Here the CDR3 reads CAGKTQYF. Written as DNA, the CDR3 is TGTGCCGGAAAGACCCAGTACTTC.

Note on this clonotype: One junction end does not reproduce the germline sequence, and a read error may be involved. V and J are TRBV29-1 and TRBJ2-4; D call uncertain. This CDR3 has 17 residues. Germline loops: CDR1 SQVTM, CDR2 ANQGSEA. CDR3 nucleotide sequence: TGCAGCGTGCTTCCAGAAGCCCTAGGTGTAGCCAACAACATTCAGTACTTC. It codes for CSVLPEALGVANNIQYF.

The chain carries TRBV4-1 and TRBJ2-1; D might be TRBD2 (5 bases). Germline CDR1 MGHRA, CDR2 YSYEKL. V lost 8 bases and J lost 0, with 8 bases in between. The CDR3 spans 13 residues. CDR3 coding DNA: TGCGCCAGCGGACTTAGCTCCTACAATGAGCAGTTCTTC. Protein product: CASGLSSYNEQFF.

This clonotype occurred a few times. The rearrangement links TRBV5-5 to TRBJ1-2, with D tentatively TRBD1 (5 bases). The CDR3 runs 14 residues. The ends were cut back, 4 bases at V and 3 bases at J, with 13 bases in the middle. CDR1 is SGHKS and CDR2 is YYEKEE in the germline V gene (reference sequence). The CDR3 DNA follows: TGTGCCAGCAGCCACGCGGGACGGGACTATGGCTACACCTTC. It is translated as CASSHAGRDYGYTF.

This chain uses TRBV5-1 with TRBJ2-1; unclear D gene. Germline CDR1 reads SGHRS; CDR2 reads YFSETQ. The germline V and J ends were trimmed by 1 base and 0 bases, with 17 bases remaining between them. The CDR3 spans 18 residues. CDR3 protein: CASSLRALGSLSYNEQFF. CDR3 DNA sequence: TGCGCCAGCAGCTTGCGAGCCTTGGGCAGCCTCTCCTACAATGAGCAGTTCTTC. Full variable domain (outside the CDR3, taken from reference TRBV5-1 and TRBJ2-1): KAGVTQTPRYLIKTRGQQVTLSCSPISGHRSVSWYQQTPGQGLQFLFEYFSETQRNKGNFPGRFSGRQFSNSRSEMNVSTLELGDSALYLCASSLRALGSLSYNEQFFGPGTRLTVL.

Only a few counts were recorded for this clonotype. The chain links TRBV20-1 to TRBJ2-1, with 12 bases matching TRBD2. Unmatched junction bases numbered 10, after V lost 5 bases and J lost 5 bases. The germline gives CDR1 DFQATT, CDR2 SNEGSKA (reference sequence). The CDR3 has 16 residues. The CDR3 region has the DNA TGCAGTGCTCTACGACTAGCGGGAGCGAATAACAATGAGCAGTTCTTC. Its translation: CSALRLAGANNNEQFF.

About this clonotype itself: A much larger clone differs by one base, so this may be a read error. This chain uses TRBV7-9 with TRBJ1-1, with 8 bases fitting TRBD1. The length of the CDR3 is 15 residues. J lost 5 bases, V lost 5 bases, and 10 bases had no gene match. The germline V gene encodes CDR1 SEHNR and CDR2 FQNEAQ (reference sequence). The CDR3 loop reads CASSPTGTGGTEAFF. Here the CDR3 DNA reads TGTGCCAGCAGCCCTACAGGGACAGGCGGGACTGAAGCTTTCTTT.

The rearrangement joins TRBV27 to TRBJ1-6; D ambiguous. Germline V lookup: CDR1 MNHEY, CDR2 SMNVEV (reference sequence). The CDR3 spans 17 residues. Trimming took off 8 bases at V and 7 bases at J, with 24 bases between the two ends. The CDR3 nucleotides are TGTGCCAGCCGTGAATGGGTGGTGGCGACTACGAATTCACCCCTCCACTTT. It specifies CASREWVVATTNSPLHF.

The chain has TRBV6-1 and TRBJ1-1; no clear D. V was clipped by 3 bases and J by 1 base, with 9 bases between them. The V gene's germline CDR1 is MNHNS and CDR2 SASEGT. This CDR3 is built from 14 residues. Written as DNA, the CDR3 is TGTGCCAGCAGTGACAGGACCCGGAACACTGAAGCTTTCTTT. Its translation is CASSDRTRNTEAFF.

V gene TRBV7-9 combines with J gene TRBJ2-1, with D tentatively TRBD1 (6 bases). In germline, CDR1 is SEHNR, CDR2 FQNEAQ (reference sequence). V lost 4 bases and J lost 8, with 15 bases in between. CDR3 size: 14 residues. The CDR3: CASSSPWTVDEQFF. DNA for the CDR3: TGTGCCAGCAGCTCCCCGTGGACAGTAGATGAGCAGTTCTTC.

There are many counts of this clonotype. The genes are TRBV6-6 and TRBJ2-1; 10 bases align to TRBD1. V shed 5 bases, J shed 3 bases, and the junction held 4 bases outside the gene matches. The germline V gene encodes CDR1 MNHNY and CDR2 SVGAGI (reference sequence). This CDR3 is 15 amino acids long. The DNA of the CDR3 is TGTGCCAGCAGTCCCGGGACAGGGGACTACAATGAGCAGTTCTTC. Protein: CASSPGTGDYNEQFF.

The chain combines TRBV3-1 with TRBJ2-3; no reliable D call. This CDR3 spans 14 amino acids. Per germline, CDR1 LGHDT and CDR2 YNNKEL (reference sequence). V gave up 1 base and J gave up 0 bases, with 5 bases separating them. The CDR3 is CASSQATSTDTQYF. In DNA form, the CDR3 reads TGTGCCAGCAGCCAAGCCACGAGCACAGATACGCAGTATTTT.

V and J are TRBV20-1 and TRBJ2-3; D gene uncertain. This CDR3 is 13 amino acids long. Trimming removed 4 bases from V and 0 bases from J, with 8 bases in between. Germline V gene lookup returns CDR1 DFQATT and CDR2 SNEGSKA (reference sequence). The CDR3: CSAMETSTDTQYF. The CDR3 DNA sequence: TGCAGTGCTATGGAGACTAGCACAGATACGCAGTATTTT.

V and J are TRBV25-1 and TRBJ1-2, with D maybe TRBD1 (5 bases). The V and J ends lost 6 bases and 6 bases respectively, with 14 bases between them. Germline V CDR1 and CDR2: MGHDK, SYGVNS. The CDR3 loop spans 13 amino acids. The CDR3 coding sequence is TGTGCCAGCAGACTAGGATGGGGCGATGGCTACACCTTC. Translating it yields CASRLGWGDGYTF.

The CDR3 loop is CASSPPMSADTQYF. The CDR3 region has the DNA TGTGCCAGCAGCCCCCCGATGAGCGCAGATACGCAGTATTTT. V gene TRBV12-3 or TRBV12-4 combines with J gene TRBJ2-3, with unresolved D. The V end was cut by 6 bases, the J end by 4 bases, with 14 bases between. CDR3 length: 14 residues.

Only one count was recorded for this clonotype. The J gene is TRBJ2-1, the V gene TRBV29-1; D remains ambiguous. The V end was cut by 6 bases, the J end by 10 bases, with 7 bases between. The CDR3 has 9 amino acids. The germline V gene encodes CDR1 SQVTM and CDR2 ANQGSEA. CDR3: CSVRPEQFF. DNA of the CDR3: TGCAGCGTGAGACCAGAGCAGTTCTTC.

In this sample, this clonotype turned up a few times. The V call is TRBV21-1, the J call TRBJ1-5; the D segment call TRBD1 is taken from the table without a DNA check. TRBV21-1 is flagged as a pseudogene. There are 14 residues in the CDR3. The CDR3 reads CASSRWDRNQPQHF. As DNA, the CDR3 is TGTGCCAGCAGCAGGTGGGACAGAAATCAGCCCCAGCATTTT.

This rearrangement joins TRBV6-6 to TRBJ1-2, with D possibly matching TRBD1 (5 bases). CDR3 length equals 14 residues. Germline CDR1 and CDR2: MNHNY and SVGAGI (reference sequence). V gave up 2 bases and J gave up 6 bases, with 13 bases separating them. The CDR3 reads CASSYGASRDGYTF. The CDR3 DNA reads as TGTGCCAGCAGTTACGGGGCAAGCAGGGATGGCTACACCTTC.

To note about this clonotype: A read error may account for a junction end that differs from germline. The chain combines TRBV5-1 with TRBJ1-2; a weak D match, TRBD1 (6 bases). This CDR3 region has 13 residues. The germline V gene encodes CDR1 SGHRS and CDR2 YFSETQ. The CDR3 DNA sequence: TGCGCCGGCAGCTTGGAGGGGGACTATGGCTACACCTTC. Translated: CAGSLEGDYGYTF.

CDR3 amino acids: CSPWAGGTDTQYF. The CDR3 nucleotides read TGCAGTCCTTGGGCGGGGGGAACAGATACGCAGTATTTT. The chain joins TRBV20-1 to TRBJ2-3; 8 bases map to TRBD2. Germline V gene lookup returns CDR1 DFQATT and CDR2 SNEGSKA (reference sequence). V shed 8 bases, J shed 3 bases, and the junction held 7 bases outside the gene matches. CDR3 length equals 13 residues.

The rearrangement links TRBV7-9 to TRBJ2-1; 7 nucleotides align to TRBD2. This CDR3 is built from 14 residues. From germline, CDR1 is SEHNR and CDR2 FQNEAQ (reference sequence). V dropped 1 base and J dropped 9; count of bases not matched to a gene: 6. The CDR3 loop is CASSLEGGSAEQFF. CDR3 nucleotides: TGTGCCAGCAGCTTAGAGGGCGGGAGTGCTGAGCAGTTCTTC.

The rearrangement links TRBV29-1 to TRBJ1-1; D gene ambiguous. CDR3 length: 11 amino acids. Germline CDR1 and CDR2: SQVTM and ANQGSEA. V lost 4 bases and J lost 7, with 10 bases in between. In DNA form, the CDR3 reads TGCAGCGTTGTTAGGGTTGGTGAAGCTTTCTTT. The encoded protein is CSVVRVGEAFF.

The V and J genes are TRBV10-1 and TRBJ2-1, with 8 bases that match TRBD2. This CDR3 spans 13 amino acids. Trimming took 5 bases from V and 9 from J; bases not matched to a gene: 6. The germline V gene encodes CDR1 WNHNN and CDR2 SYGVQD (reference sequence). The CDR3 bases are TGCGCCAGCAGTAGCGGGAGTACGGGTGAGCAGTTCTTC. Translated: CASSSGSTGEQFF.

This clonotype has only a few counts. The chain uses TRBV29-1 and TRBJ2-3; tentative D call: TRBD2 (5 bases). CDR3 size: 13 residues. Trimming cost V 4 bases and J 1 base, with 9 bases left between them. The germline V gene has CDR1 SQVTM and CDR2 ANQGSEA. CDR3 nucleotides: TGCAGCGTTGGGGGTAGCGGCACAGATACGCAGTATTTT. It yields the protein CSVGGSGTDTQYF.

This chain uses TRBV20-1 with TRBJ2-7, with 8 positions matching TRBD2. This CDR3 is built from 14 residues. Germline CDR1 DFQATT, CDR2 SNEGSKA (reference sequence). With 3 bases clipped from V and 2 bases from J, the junction kept 6 bases outside the gene matches. Here the CDR3 reads CSARSGSNPYEQYF. The CDR3 DNA follows: TGCAGTGCTAGGAGCGGGAGCAATCCCTACGAGCAGTACTTC.

To note about this clonotype: Being one base from a much bigger clone, this may be a read error. The V gene is TRBV5-1, the J gene TRBJ2-3; D could derive from TRBD1 or TRBD2 (5 bases each). CDR3 size: 14 residues. Germline V gene sequence: CDR1 SGHRS, CDR2 YFSETQ. V was pared by 0 bases and J by 1 base, with 6 bases between. CDR3: CASSLGDGTDTQYF. The DNA of the CDR3 is TGCGCCAGCAGCTTGGGGGACGGCACAGATACGCAGTATTTT.

The V call is TRBV10-3, the J call TRBJ2-7; tentative D call: TRBD2 (6 bases). The germline V gene encodes CDR1 ENHRY and CDR2 SYGVKD. The CDR3 covers 19 residues. Trimming took 0 bases from V and 0 from J, leaving 21 bases between them. CDR3 coding DNA: TGTGCCATCAGTGAGTCGAGGAGGGACCGAATCTCAAGCTCCTACGAGCAGTACTTC. As protein: CAISESRRDRISSSYEQYF.